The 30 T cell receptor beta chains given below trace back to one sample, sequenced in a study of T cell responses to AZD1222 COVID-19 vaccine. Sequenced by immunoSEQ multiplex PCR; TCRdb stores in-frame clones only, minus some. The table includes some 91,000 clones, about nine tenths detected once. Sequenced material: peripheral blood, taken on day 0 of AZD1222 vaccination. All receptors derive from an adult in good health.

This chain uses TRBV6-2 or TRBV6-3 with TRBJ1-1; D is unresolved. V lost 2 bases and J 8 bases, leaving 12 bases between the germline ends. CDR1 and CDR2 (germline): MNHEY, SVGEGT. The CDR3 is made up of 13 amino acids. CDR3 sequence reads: CASSYLSGSEAFF. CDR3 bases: TGTGCCAGCAGTTACCTCTCGGGTAGCGAAGCTTTCTTT.

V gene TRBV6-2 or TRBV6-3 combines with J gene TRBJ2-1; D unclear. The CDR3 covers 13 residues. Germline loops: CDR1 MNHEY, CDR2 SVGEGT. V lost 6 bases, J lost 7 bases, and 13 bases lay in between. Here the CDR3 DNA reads TGTGCCAGCAGCCGACCGACCGGAAATGAGCAGTTCTTC. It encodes CASSRPTGNEQFF.

CDR3 DNA: TGTGCCAGCAGCTACCAAGCGGGGGAGACAGATACGCAGTATTTT. Translation gives CASSYQAGETDTQYF. The chain links TRBV3-1 (or the pseudogene TRBV3-2) to TRBJ2-3, with 8 bases lining up with TRBD2. Germline CDR1 reads LGHDT; CDR2 reads YNNKEL (reference sequence). Trimming cost V 5 bases and J 3 bases; bases outside gene matches: 7. The CDR3 length is 15 residues.

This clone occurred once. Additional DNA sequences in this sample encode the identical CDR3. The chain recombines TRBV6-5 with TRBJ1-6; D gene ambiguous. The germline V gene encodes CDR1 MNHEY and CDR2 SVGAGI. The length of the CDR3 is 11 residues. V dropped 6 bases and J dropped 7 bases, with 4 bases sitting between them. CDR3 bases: TGTGCCAGCAGGGAGAATTCACCCCTCCACTTT. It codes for CASRENSPLHF.

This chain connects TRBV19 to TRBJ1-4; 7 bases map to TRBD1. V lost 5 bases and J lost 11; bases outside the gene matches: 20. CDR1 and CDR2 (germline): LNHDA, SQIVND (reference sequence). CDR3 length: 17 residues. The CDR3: CASSRQRTSTGTGKLFF. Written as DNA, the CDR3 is TGTGCCAGTAGTCGGCAAAGGACCTCGACAGGGACCGGGAAACTGTTTTTT.

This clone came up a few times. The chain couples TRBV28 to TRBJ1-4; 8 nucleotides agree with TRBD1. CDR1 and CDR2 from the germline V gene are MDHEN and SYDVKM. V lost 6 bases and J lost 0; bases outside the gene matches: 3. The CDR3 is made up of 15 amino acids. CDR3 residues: CASRGQAATNEKLFF. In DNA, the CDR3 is TGTGCCAGCAGGGGACAGGCTGCAACTAATGAAAAACTGTTTTTT.

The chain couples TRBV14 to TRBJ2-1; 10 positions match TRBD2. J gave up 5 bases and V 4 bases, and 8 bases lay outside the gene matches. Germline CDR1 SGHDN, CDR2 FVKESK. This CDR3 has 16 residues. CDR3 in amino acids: CASSPLSGGRHNEQFF. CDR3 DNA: TGTGCCAGCAGCCCCCTTAGCGGGGGGCGCCACAATGAGCAGTTCTTC.

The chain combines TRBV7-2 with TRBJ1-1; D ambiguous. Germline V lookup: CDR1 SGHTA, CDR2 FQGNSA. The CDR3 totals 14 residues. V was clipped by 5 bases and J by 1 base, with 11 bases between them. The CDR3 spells CASSQYSGNTEAFF. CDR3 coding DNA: TGTGCCAGCAGCCAGTATTCGGGGAACACTGAAGCTTTCTTT. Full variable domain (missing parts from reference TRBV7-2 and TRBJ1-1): GAGVSQSPSNKVTEKGKDVELRCDPISGHTALYWYRQSLGQGLEFLIYFQGNSAPDKSGLPSDRFSAERTGGSVSTLTIQRTQQEDSAVYLCASSQYSGNTEAFFGQGTRLTVV.

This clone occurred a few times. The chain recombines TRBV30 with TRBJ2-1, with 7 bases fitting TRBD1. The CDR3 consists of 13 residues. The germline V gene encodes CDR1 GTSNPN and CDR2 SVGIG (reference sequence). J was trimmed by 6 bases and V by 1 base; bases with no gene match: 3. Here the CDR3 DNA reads TGTGCCTGGAGTGGAGACAGGGTCAATGAGCAGTTCTTC. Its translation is CAWSGDRVNEQFF.

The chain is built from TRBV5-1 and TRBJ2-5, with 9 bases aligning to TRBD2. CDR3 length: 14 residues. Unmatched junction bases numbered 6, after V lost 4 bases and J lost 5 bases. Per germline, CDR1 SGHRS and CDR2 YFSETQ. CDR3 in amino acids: CASSSSGGRETQYF. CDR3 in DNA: TGCGCCAGCAGCAGCAGCGGGGGGAGGGAGACCCAGTACTTC.

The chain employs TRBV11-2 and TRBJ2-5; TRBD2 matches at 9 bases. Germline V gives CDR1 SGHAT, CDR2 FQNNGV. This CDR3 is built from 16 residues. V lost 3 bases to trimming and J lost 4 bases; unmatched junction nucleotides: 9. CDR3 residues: CASSFAPGLAGETQYF. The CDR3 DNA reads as TGTGCCAGCAGCTTTGCCCCGGGACTAGCCGGAGAGACCCAGTACTTC.

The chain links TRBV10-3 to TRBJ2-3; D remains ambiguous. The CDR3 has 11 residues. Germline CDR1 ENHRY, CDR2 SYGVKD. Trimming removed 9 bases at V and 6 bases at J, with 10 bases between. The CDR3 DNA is TGTGCCATGGGCCCCCGGGATACGCAGTATTTT. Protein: CAMGPRDTQYF.

CDR3 nucleotides: TGTGCCATCAGGCGACAGACTACTAACTATGGCTACACCTTC. Its translation is CAIRRQTTNYGYTF. The rearrangement joins TRBV10-3 to TRBJ1-2, with D tentatively TRBD1 (5 bases). The germline gives CDR1 ENHRY, CDR2 SYGVKD. With 6 bases removed from V and 0 bases from J, the gap between germline ends came to 11 bases. The CDR3 sequence is 14 residues long.

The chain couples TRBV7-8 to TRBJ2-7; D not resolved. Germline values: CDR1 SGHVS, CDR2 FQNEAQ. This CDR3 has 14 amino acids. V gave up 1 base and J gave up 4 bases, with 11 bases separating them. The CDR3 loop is CASSLEGRMYEQYF. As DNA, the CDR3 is TGTGCCAGCAGCTTAGAGGGCAGGATGTACGAGCAGTACTTC.

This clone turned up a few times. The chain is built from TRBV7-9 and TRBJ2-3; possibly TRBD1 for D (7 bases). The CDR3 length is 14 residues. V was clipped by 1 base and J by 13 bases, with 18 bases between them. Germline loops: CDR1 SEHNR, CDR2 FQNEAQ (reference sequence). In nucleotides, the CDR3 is TGTGCCAGCAGCTTAGGGACGGAGGGGGCGTCAAAGTATTTT. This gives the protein CASSLGTEGASKYF.

CDR3 region: CAWRLTGVDSPLHF. The CDR3 nucleotides are TGTGCCTGGAGACTGACAGGTGTGGATTCACCCCTCCACTTT. The chain joins TRBV30 to TRBJ1-6, with D perhaps TRBD1 (6 bases). Germline V gene data show CDR1 as GTSNPN and CDR2 as SVGIG (reference sequence). The CDR3 has 14 amino acids. The ends were cut back, 3 bases at V and 8 bases at J, with 14 bases in the middle.

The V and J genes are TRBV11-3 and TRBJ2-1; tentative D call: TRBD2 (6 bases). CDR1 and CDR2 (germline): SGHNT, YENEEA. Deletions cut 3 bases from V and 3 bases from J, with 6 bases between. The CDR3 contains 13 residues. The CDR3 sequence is CASSFSGYNEQFF. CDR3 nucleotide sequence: TGTGCCAGCAGCTTTAGCGGCTACAATGAGCAGTTCTTC.

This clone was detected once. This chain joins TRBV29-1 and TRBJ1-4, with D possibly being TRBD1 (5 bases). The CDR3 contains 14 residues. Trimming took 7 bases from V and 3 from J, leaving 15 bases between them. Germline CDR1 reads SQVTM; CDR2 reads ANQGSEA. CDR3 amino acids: CSANLKGSNEKLFF. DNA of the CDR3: TGCAGCGCCAATCTAAAGGGGTCTAATGAAAAACTGTTTTTT.

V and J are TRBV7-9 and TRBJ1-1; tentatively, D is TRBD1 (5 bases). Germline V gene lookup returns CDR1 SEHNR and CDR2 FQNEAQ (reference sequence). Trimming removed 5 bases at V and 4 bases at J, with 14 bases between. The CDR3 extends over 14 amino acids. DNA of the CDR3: TGTGCCAGCAGCGAACGCAGGGTTGTCACTGAAGCTTTCTTT. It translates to CASSERRVVTEAFF.

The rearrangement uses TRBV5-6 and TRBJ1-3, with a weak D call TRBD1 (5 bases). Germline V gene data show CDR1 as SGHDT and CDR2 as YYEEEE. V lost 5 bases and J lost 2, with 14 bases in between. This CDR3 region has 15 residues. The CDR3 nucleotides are TGTGCCAGCAGTCCCGGGAAGGGGACTGGAAACACCATATATTTT. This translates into CASSPGKGTGNTIYF.

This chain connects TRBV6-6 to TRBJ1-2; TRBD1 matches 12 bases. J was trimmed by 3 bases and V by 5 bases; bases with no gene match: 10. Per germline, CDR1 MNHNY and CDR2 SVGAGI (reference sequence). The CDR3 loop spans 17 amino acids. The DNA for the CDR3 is TGTGCCAGCAGTCACGGGACAGGGGGCTCAGAAGACTATGGCTACACCTTC. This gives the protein CASSHGTGGSEDYGYTF.

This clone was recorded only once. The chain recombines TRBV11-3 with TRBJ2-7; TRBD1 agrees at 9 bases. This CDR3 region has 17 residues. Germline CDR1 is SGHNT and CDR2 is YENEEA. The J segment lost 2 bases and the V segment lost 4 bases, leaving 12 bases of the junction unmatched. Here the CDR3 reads CASSSLDGRDRAYEQYF. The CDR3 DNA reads TGTGCCAGCAGCTCCTTAGATGGCCGGGACAGGGCCTACGAGCAGTACTTC.

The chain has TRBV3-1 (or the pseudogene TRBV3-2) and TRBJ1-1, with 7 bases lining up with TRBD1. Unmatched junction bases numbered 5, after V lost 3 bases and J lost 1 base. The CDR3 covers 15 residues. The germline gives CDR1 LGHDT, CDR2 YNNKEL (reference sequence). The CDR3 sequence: CASSQPDRANTEAFF. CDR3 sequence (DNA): TGTGCCAGCAGCCAGCCAGACAGGGCGAACACTGAAGCTTTCTTT.

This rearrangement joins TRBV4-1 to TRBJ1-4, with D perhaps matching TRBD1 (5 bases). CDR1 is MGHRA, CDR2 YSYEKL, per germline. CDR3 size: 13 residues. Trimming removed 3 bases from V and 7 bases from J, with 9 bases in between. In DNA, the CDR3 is TGCGCCAGCAGCCAGGGGACGGTTGAAAAACTGTTTTTT. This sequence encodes CASSQGTVEKLFF.

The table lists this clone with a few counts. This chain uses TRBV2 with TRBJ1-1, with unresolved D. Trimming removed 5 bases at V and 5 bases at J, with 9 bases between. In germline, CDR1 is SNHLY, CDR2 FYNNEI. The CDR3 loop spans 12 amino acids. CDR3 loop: CASSYERTEAFF. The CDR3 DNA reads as TGTGCCAGCAGTTATGAGCGGACTGAAGCTTTCTTT. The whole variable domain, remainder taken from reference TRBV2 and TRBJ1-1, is EPEVTQTPSHQVTQMGQEVILRCVPISNHLYFYWYRQILGQKVEFLVSFYNNEISEKSEIFDDQFSVERPDGSNFTLKIRSTKLEDSAMYFCASSYERTEAFFGQGTRLTVV.

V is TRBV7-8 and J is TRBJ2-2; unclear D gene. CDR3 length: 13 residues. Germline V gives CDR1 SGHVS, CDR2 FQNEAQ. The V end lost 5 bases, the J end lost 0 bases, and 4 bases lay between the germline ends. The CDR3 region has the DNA TGTGCCAGCAGCGGCTCGAACACCGGGGAGCTGTTTTTT. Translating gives CASSGSNTGELFF.

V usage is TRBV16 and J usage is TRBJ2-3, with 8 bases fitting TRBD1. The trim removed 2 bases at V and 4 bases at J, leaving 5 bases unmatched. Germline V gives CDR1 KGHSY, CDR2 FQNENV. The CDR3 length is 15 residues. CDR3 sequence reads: CASSQDRGPSDTQYF. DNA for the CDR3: TGTGCCAGCAGCCAAGACAGGGGACCTTCAGATACGCAGTATTTT.

The CDR3, as DNA: TGTGCCTGGAGTCTTTCACACTCTGGAAACACCATATATTTT. Translated: CAWSLSHSGNTIYF. The V call is TRBV30, the J call TRBJ1-3; D uncertain. The germline V gene has CDR1 GTSNPN and CDR2 SVGIG (reference sequence). The CDR3 length is 14 residues. The germline V and J ends were trimmed by 2 bases and 0 bases, with 8 bases remaining between them.

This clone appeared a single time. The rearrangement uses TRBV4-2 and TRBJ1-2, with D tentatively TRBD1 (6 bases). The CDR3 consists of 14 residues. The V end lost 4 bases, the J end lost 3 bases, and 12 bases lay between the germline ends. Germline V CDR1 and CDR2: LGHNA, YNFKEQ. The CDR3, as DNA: TGTGCCAGCAGCCCTAATACAGGGTACTATGGCTACACCTTC. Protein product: CASSPNTGYYGYTF.

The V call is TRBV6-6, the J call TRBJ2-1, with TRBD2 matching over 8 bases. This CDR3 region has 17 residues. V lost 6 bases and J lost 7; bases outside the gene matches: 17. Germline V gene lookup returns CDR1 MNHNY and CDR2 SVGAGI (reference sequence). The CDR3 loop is CASSRTQRAGAENEQFF. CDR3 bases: TGTGCCAGCAGCCGAACCCAACGAGCGGGGGCAGAAAATGAGCAGTTCTTC.